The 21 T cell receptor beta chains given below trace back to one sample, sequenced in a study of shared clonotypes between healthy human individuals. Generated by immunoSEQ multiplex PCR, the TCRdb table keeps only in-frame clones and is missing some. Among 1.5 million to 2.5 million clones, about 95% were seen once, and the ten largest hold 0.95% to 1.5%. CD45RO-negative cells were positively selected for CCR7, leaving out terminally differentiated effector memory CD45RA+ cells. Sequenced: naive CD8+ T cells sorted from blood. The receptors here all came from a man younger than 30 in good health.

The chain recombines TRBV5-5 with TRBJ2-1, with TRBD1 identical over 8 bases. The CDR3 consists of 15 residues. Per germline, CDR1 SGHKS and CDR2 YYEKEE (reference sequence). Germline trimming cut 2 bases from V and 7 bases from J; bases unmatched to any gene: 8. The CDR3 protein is CASSFGTGVPNEQFF. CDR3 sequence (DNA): TGTGCCAGCAGCTTCGGGACAGGAGTCCCAAATGAGCAGTTCTTC.

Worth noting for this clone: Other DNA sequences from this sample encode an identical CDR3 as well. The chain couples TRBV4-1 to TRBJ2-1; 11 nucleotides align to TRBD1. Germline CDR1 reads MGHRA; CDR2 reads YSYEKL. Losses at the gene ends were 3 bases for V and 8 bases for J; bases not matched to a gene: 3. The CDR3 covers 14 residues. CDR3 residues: CASSQGQGGDEQFF. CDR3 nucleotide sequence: TGCGCCAGCAGCCAGGGACAGGGGGGTGATGAGCAGTTCTTC.

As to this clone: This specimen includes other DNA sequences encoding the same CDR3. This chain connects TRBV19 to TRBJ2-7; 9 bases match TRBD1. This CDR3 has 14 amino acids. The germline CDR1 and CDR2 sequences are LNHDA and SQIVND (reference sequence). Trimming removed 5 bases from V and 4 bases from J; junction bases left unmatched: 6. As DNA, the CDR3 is TGTGCCAGTAGTCCGGGGACAGGGAGTTACGAGCAGTACTTC. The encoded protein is CASSPGTGSYEQYF.

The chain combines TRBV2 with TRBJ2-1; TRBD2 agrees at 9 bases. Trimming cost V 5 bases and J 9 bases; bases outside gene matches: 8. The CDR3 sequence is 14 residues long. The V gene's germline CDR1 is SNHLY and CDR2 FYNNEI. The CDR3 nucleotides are TGTGCCAGCAGTCGAGTAGCGGGAGCTAGTGAGCAGTTCTTC. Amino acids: CASSRVAGASEQFF.

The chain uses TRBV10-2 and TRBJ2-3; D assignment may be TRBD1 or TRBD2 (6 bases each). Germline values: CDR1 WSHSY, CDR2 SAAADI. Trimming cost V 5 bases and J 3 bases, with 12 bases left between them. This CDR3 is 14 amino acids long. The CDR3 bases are TGCGCCAGCAGTTTAACAGGGAGGACAGATACGCAGTATTTT. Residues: CASSLTGRTDTQYF.

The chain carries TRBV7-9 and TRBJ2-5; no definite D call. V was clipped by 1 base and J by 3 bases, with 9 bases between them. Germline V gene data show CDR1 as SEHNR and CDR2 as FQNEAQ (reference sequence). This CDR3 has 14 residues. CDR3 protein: CASSLDLEKETQYF. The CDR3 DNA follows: TGTGCCAGCAGCTTAGATCTGGAAAAAGAGACCCAGTACTTC.

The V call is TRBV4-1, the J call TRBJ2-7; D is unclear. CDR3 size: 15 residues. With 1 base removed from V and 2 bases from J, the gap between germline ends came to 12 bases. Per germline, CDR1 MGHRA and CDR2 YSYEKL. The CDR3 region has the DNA TGCGCCAGCAGCCAAGGCGTTCCAGCCCCCTACGAGCAGTACTTC. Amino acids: CASSQGVPAPYEQYF.

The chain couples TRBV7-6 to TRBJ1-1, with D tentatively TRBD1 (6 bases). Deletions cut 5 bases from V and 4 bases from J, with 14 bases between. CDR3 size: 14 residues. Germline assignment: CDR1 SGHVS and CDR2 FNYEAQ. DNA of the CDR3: TGTGCCAGCAGCCACAGGGCGTCTGGCACTGAAGCTTTCTTT. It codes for CASSHRASGTEAFF.

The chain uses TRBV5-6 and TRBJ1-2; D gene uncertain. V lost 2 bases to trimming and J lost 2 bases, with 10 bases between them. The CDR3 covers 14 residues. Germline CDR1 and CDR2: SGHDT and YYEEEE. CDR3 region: CASSFGGPNYGYTF. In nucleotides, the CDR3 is TGTGCCAGCAGCTTCGGAGGTCCGAACTATGGCTACACCTTC.

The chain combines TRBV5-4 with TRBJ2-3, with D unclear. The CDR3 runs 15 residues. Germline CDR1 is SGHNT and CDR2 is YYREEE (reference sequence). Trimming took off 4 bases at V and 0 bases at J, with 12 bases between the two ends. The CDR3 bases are TGTGCCAGCAGCCCTGTGGCCTCTAGCACAGATACGCAGTATTTT. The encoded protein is CASSPVASSTDTQYF. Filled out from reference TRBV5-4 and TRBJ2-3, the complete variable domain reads ETGVTQSPTHLIKTRGQQVTLRCSSQSGHNTVSWYQQALGQGPQFIFQYYREEENGRGNFPPRFSGLQFPNYSSELNVNALELDDSALYLCASSPVASSTDTQYFGPGTRLTVL.

CDR3 sequence reads: CASSSDRWGYTF. As DNA, the CDR3 is TGTGCCAGCAGCTCCGACCGGTGGGGCTACACCTTC. The rearrangement links TRBV13 to TRBJ1-2, with D hard to call. CDR1 and CDR2 from the germline V gene are PRHDT and FYEKMQ (reference sequence). V lost 4 bases to trimming and J lost 8 bases, with 11 bases between them. This CDR3 has 12 amino acids.

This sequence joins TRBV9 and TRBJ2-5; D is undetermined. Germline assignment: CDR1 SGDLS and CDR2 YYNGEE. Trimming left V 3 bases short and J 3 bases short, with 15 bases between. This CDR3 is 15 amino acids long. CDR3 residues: CASSAQGALKETQYF. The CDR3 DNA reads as TGTGCCAGCAGCGCCCAAGGAGCCCTAAAAGAGACCCAGTACTTC.

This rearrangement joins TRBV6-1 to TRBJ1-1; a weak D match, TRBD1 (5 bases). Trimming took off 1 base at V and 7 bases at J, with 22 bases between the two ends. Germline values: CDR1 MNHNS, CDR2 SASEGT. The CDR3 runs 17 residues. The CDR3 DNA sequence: TGTGCCAGCAGTGAAGTCTTTGGCGGGGCAGACCCTTTTGAAGCTTTCTTT. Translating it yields CASSEVFGGADPFEAFF.

The CDR3 coding sequence is TGTGCCAGCAGCTTAGGGGGGGGCAGTGACTATGGCTACACCTTC. This sequence encodes CASSLGGGSDYGYTF. The chain is built from TRBV7-2 and TRBJ1-2; possibly TRBD1 for D (6 bases). The CDR3 runs 15 residues. The ends were cut back, 1 base at V and 3 bases at J, with 12 bases in the middle. Germline assignment: CDR1 SGHTA and CDR2 FQGNSA.

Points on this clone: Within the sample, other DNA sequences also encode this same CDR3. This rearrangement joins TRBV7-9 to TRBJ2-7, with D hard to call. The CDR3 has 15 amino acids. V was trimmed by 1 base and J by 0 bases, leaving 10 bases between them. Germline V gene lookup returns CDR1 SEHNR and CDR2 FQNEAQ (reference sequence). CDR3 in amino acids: CASSLGQSSSYEQYF. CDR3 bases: TGTGCCAGCAGCTTAGGGCAGAGTAGCTCCTACGAGCAGTACTTC.

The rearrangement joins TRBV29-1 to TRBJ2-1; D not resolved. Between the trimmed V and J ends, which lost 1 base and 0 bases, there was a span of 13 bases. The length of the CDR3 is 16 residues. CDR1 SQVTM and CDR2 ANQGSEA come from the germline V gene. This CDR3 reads CSVEVYGVRSYNEQFF. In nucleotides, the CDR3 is TGCAGCGTTGAAGTATATGGCGTACGCTCCTACAATGAGCAGTTCTTC.

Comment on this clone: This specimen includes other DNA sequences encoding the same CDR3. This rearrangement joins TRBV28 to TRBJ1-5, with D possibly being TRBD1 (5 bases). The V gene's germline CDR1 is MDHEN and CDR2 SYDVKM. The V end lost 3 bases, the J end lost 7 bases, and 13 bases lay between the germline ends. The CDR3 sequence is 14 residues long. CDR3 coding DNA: TGTGCCAGCAGTTTGGGGGGGGTTGGCCAGCCCCAGCATTTT. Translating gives CASSLGGVGQPQHF.

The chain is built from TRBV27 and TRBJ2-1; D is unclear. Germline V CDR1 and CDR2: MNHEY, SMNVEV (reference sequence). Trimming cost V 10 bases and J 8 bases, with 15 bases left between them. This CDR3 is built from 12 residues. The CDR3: CATVPVDDEQFF. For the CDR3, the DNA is TGTGCCACCGTGCCTGTGGATGATGAGCAGTTCTTC.

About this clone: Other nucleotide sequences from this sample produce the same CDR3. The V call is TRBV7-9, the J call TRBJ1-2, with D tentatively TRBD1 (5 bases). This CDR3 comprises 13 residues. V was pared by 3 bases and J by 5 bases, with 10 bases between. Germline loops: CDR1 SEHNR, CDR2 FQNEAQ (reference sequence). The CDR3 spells CASSFGDSYGYTF. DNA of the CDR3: TGTGCCAGCAGCTTCGGGGACTCTTATGGCTACACCTTC. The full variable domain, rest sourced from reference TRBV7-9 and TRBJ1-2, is DTGVSQNPRHKITKRGQNVTFRCDPISEHNRLYWYRQTLGQGPEFLTYFQNEAQLEKSRLLSDRFSAERPKGSFSTLEIQRTEQGDSAMYLCASSFGDSYGYTFGSGTRLTVV.

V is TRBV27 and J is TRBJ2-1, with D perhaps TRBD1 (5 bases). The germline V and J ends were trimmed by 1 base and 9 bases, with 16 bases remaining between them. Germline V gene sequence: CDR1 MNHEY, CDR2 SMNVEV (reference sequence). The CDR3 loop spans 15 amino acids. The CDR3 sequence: CASSLLAGLRLEQFF. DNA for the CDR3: TGTGCCAGCAGTTTATTGGCAGGGCTCAGGCTTGAGCAGTTCTTC.

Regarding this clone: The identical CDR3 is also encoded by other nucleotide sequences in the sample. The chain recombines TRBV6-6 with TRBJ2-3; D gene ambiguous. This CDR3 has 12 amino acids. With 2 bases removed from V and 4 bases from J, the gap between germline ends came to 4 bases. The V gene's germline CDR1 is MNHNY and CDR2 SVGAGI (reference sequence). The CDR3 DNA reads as TGTGCCAGCAGTTACGGTCCAGATACGCAGTATTTT. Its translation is CASSYGPDTQYF.